This TCR beta chain was profiled in a study of PD-1 blockade in classical Hodgkin lymphoma. Whole-study context: A 3 mg/kg intravenous dose of nivolumab was received by patients every 2 weeks.

Trimming removed 0 bases from V and 2 bases from J, with 8 bases in between. CDR3 length equals 15 residues. CDR1 is MNHEY and CDR2 is SVGAGI in the germline V gene. Regarding this clone: The antigen is unknown.

Produced via immunoSEQ multiplex PCR; TCRdb's table is partial and in-frame only. The sample records roughly 17,000 clones, about four fifths being singletons. Stated time point: cycle 4 day 1 (C4D1), after 5 to 7 weeks of nivolumab. There was relapse after autologous stem cell transplantation in every patient, and there was variation in brentuximab vedotin exposure. Study conclusions and caveats: The study reported lower baseline TCR diversity in newly diagnosed patients than in healthy donors. Lower baseline TCR diversity marked trial partial responders and progressors.

The starting material was peripheral blood mononuclear cells (PBMCs), obtained before the fourth cycle of nivolumab. The origin of this receptor is a human donor with classical Hodgkin lymphoma. V gene TRBV6-5 combines with J gene TRBJ1-5, with D unclear. This chain's CDR3 is CASSYSWTGNQPQHF. In DNA form, the CDR3 reads TGTGCCAGCAGTTACTCGTGGACGGGCAATCAGCCCCAGCATTTT.